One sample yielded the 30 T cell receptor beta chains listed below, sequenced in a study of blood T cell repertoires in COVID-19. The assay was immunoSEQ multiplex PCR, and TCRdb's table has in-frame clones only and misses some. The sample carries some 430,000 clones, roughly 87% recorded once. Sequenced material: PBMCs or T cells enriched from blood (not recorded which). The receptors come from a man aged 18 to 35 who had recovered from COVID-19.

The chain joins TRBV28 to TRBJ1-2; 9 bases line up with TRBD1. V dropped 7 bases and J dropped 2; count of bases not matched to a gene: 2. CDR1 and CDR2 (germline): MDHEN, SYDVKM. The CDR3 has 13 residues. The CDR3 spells CASIQGANYGYTF. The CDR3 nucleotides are TGTGCCAGCATACAGGGGGCAAACTATGGCTACACCTTC.

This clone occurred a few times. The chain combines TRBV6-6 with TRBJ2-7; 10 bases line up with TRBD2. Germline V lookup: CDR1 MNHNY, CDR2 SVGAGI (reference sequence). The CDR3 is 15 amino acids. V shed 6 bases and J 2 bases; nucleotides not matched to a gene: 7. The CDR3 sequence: CASSPRTSGTYEQYF. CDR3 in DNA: TGTGCCAGCAGCCCCAGGACTAGCGGCACCTACGAGCAGTACTTC.

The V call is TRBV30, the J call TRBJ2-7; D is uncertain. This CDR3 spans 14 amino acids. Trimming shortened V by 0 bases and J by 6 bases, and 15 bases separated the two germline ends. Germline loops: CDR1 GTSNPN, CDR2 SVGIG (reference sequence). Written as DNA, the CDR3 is TGTGCCTGGAGTGTAGGCCGGGTGGGTTTCGAGCAGTACTTC. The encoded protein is CAWSVGRVGFEQYF.

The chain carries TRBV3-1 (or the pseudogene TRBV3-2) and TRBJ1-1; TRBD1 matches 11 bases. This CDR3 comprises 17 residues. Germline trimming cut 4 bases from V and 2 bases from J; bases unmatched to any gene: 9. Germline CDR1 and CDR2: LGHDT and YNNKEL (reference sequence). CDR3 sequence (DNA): TGTGCCAGCAGCCGACCCGGGACAGGGGGAGGAAACACTGAAGCTTTCTTT. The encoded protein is CASSRPGTGGGNTEAFF.

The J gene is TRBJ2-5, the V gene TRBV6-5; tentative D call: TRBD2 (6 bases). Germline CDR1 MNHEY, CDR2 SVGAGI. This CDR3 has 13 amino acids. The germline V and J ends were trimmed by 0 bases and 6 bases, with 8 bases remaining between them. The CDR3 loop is CASSYSTSQTQYF. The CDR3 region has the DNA TGTGCCAGCAGTTACTCCACTAGCCAGACCCAGTACTTC.

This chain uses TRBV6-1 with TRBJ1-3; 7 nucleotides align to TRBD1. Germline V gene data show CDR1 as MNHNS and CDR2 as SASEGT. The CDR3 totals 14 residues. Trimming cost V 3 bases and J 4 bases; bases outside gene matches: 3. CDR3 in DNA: TGTGCCAGCAGTGATGACAGGGTCGGAAACACCATATATTTT. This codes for CASSDDRVGNTIYF.

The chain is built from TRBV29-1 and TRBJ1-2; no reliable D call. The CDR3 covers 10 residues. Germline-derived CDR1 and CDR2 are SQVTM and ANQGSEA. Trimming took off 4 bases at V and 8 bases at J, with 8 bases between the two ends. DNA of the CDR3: TGCAGCGTTGGGCCCGGGGGCTACACCTTC. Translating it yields CSVGPGGYTF.

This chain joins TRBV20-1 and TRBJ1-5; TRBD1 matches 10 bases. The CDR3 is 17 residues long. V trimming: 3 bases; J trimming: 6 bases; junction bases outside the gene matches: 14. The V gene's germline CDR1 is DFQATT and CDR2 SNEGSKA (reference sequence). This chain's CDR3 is CSASLGTGDLYGQPQHF. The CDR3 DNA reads TGCAGTGCTAGTTTGGGGACAGGGGATCTTTATGGTCAGCCCCAGCATTTT.

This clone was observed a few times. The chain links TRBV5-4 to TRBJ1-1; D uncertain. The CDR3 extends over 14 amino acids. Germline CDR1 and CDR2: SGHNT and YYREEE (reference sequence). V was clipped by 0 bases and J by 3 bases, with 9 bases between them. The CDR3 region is CASSLAVSDTEAFF. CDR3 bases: TGTGCCAGCAGCTTGGCCGTTTCTGACACTGAAGCTTTCTTT.

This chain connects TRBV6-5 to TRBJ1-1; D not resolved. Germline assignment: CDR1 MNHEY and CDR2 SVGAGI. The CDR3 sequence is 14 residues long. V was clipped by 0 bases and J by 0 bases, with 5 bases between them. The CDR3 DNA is TGTGCCAGCAGTTACTCCCCCGTGAACACTGAAGCTTTCTTT. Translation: CASSYSPVNTEAFF.

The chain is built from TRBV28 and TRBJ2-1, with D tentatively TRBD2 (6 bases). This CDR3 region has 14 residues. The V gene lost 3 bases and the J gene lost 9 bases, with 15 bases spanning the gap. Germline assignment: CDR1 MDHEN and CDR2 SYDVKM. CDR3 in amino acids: CASSFSGTQGEQFF. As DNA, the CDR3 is TGTGCCAGCAGTTTCTCCGGGACTCAAGGTGAGCAGTTCTTC.

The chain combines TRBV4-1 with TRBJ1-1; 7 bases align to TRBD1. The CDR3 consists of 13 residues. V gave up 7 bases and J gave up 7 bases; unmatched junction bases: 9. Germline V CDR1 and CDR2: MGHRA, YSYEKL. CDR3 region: CASNPIGGVEAFF. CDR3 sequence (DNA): TGCGCCAGCAACCCCATAGGGGGCGTTGAAGCTTTCTTT.

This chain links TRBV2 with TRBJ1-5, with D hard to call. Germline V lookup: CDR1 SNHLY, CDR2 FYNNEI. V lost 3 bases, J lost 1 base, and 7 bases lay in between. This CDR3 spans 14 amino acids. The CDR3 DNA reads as TGTGCCAGCAGTGACTTTGCGAGCAATCAGCCCCAGCATTTT. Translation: CASSDFASNQPQHF.

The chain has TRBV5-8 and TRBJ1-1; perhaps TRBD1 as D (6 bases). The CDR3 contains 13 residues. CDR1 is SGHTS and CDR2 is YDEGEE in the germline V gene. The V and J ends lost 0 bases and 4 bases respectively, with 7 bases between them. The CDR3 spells CASSLEGGTEAFF. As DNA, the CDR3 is TGTGCCAGCAGCTTGGAAGGGGGCACTGAAGCTTTCTTT.

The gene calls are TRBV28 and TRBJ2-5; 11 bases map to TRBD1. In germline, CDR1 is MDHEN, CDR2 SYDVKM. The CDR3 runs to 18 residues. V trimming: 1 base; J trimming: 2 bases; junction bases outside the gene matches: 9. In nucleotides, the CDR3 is TGTGCCAGCAGTTTATCGGTCGGGACAGGGGGATCGCAAGAGACCCAGTACTTC. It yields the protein CASSLSVGTGGSQETQYF.

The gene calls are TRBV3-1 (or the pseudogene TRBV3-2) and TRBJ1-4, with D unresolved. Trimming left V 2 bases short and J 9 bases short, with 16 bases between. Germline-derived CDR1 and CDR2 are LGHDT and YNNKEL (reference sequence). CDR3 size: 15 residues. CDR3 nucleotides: TGTGCCAGCAGCCAAACCGGGGTAGAGCCTCAAAAACTGTTTTTT. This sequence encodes CASSQTGVEPQKLFF.

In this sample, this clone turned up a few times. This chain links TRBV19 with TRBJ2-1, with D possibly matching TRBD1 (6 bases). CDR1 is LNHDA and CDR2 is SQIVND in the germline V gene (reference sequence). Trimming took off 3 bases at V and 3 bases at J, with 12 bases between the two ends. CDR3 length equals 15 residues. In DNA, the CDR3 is TGTGCCAGTAGTATTGTGGGGACAAACTACAATGAGCAGTTCTTC. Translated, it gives CASSIVGTNYNEQFF.

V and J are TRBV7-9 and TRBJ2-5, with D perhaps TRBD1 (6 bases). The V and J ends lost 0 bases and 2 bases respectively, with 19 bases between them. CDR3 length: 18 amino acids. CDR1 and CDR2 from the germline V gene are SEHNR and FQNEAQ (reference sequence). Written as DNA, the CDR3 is TGTGCCAGCAGCTTAGCGCTAATCCAGGGACAAGGACAAGAGACCCAGTACTTC. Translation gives CASSLALIQGQGQETQYF.

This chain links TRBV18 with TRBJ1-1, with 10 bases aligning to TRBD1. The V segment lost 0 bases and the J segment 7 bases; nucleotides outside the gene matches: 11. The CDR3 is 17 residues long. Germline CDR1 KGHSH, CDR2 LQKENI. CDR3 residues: CASSPPGQGLGGGEAFF. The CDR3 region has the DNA TGTGCCAGCTCACCACCGGGACAGGGGTTAGGTGGTGGTGAAGCTTTCTTT.

In DNA form, the CDR3 reads TGCGCCAGCAGGCAGACTAGCGGGGCGCCAAATGAGCAGTACTTC. This codes for CASRQTSGAPNEQYF. The gene calls are TRBV5-1 and TRBJ2-7; 11 bases map to TRBD2. The V segment lost 5 bases and the J segment 7 bases; nucleotides outside the gene matches: 11. The CDR3 contains 15 residues. Germline loops: CDR1 SGHRS, CDR2 YFSETQ.

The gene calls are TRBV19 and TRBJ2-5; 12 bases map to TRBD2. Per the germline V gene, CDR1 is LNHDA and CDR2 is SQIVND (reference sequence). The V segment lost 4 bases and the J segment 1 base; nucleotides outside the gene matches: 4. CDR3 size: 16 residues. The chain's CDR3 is CASSKTSGSPQETQYF. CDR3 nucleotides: TGTGCCAGTAGTAAGACTAGCGGGAGCCCCCAAGAGACCCAGTACTTC. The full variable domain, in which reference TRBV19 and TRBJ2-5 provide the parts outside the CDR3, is DGGITQSPKYLFRKEGQNVTLSCEQNLNHDAMYWYRQDPGQGLRLIYYSQIVNDFQKGDIAEGYSVSREKKESFPLTVTSAQKNPTAFYLCASSKTSGSPQETQYFGPGTRLLVL.

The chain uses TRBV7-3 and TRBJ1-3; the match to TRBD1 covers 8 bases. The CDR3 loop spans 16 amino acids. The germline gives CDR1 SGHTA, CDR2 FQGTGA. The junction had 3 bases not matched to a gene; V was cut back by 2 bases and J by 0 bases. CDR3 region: CASSLSGGRSGNTIYF. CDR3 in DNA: TGTGCCAGCAGCTTATCAGGGGGCCGCTCTGGAAACACCATATATTTT.

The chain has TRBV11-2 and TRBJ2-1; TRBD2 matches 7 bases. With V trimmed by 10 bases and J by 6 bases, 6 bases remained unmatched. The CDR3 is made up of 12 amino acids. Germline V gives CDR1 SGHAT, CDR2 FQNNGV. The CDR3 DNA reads TGTGCCACCCATGGGAGGGGCAATGAGCAGTTCTTC. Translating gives CATHGRGNEQFF. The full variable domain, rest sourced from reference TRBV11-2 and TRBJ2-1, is EAGVAQSPRYKIIEKRQSVAFWCNPISGHATLYWYQQILGQGPKLLIQFQNNGVVDDSQLPKDRFSAERLKGVDSTLKIQPAKLEDSAVYLCATHGRGNEQFFGPGTRLTVL.

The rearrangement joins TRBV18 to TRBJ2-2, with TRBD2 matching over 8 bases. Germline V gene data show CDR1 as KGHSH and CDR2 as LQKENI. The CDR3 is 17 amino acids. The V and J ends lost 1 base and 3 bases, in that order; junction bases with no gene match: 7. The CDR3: CASSPLLSGSDTGELFF. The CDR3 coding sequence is TGTGCCAGCTCACCACTATTAAGCGGGAGCGACACCGGGGAGCTGTTTTTT.

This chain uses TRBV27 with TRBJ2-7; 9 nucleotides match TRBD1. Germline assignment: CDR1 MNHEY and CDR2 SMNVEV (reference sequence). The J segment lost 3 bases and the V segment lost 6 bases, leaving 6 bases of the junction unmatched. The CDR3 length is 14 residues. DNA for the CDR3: TGTGCCAGCAGAGCCGGGACAGGGTACTACGAGCAGTACTTC. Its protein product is CASRAGTGYYEQYF.

Here the CDR3 DNA reads TGTGCCAGCCGCCTCGGGACAGGCCCCACACAGCCCCAGCATTTT. Translated: CASRLGTGPTQPQHF. This sequence joins TRBV27 and TRBJ1-5; 8 nucleotides align to TRBD1. The CDR3 contains 15 residues. The germline gives CDR1 MNHEY, CDR2 SMNVEV (reference sequence). V lost 8 bases, J lost 7 bases, and 13 bases stayed unmatched.

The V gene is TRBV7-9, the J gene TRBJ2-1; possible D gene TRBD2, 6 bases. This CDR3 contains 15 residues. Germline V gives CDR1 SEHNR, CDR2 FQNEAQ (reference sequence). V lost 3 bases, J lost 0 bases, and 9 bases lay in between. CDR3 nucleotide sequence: TGTGCCAGCAGCTTTTCGGGGGACTCCTACAATGAGCAGTTCTTC. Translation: CASSFSGDSYNEQFF.

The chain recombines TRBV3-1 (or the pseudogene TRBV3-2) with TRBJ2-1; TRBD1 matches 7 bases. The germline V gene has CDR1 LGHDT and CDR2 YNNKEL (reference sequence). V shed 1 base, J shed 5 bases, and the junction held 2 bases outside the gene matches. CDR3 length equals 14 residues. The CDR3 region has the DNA TGTGCCAGCAGCCAAGTAGGGGGCCACAATGAGCAGTTCTTC. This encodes CASSQVGGHNEQFF.

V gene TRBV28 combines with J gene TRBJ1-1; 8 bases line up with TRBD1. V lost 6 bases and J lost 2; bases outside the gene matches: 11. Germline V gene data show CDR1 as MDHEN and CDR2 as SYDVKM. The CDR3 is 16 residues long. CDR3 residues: CASRITHRGGNTEAFF. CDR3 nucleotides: TGTGCCAGCAGGATCACTCACAGGGGGGGAAACACTGAAGCTTTCTTT.

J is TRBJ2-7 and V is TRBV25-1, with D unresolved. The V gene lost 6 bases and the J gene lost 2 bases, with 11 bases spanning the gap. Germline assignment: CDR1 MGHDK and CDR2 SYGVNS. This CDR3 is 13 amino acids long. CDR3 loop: CASRGNGAYEQYF. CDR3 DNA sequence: TGTGCCAGCAGAGGCAACGGAGCCTACGAGCAGTACTTC.